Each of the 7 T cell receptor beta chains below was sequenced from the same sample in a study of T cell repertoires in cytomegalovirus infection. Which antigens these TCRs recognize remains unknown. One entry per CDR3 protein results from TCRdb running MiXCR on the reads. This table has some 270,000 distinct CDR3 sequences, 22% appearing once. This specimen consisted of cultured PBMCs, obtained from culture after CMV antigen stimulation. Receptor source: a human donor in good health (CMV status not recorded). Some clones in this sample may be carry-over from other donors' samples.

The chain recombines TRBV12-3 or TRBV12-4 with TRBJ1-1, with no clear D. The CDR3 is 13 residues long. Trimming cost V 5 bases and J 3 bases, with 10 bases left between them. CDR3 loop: CASSQWAYTEAFF. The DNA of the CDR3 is TGTGCCAGCAGTCAATGGGCGTACACTGAAGCTTTCTTT.

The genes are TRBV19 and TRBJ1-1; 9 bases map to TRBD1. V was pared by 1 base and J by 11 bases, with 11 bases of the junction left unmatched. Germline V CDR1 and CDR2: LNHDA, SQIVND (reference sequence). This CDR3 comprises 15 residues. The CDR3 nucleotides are TGTGCCAGTAGTATAGGACCACAGGGGGCATCCTGGGCTTTCTTT. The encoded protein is CASSIGPQGASWAFF.

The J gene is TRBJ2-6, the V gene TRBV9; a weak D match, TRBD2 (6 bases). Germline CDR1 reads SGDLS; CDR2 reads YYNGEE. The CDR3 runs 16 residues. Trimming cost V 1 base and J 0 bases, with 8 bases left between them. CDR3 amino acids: CASSVPGDSGANVLTF. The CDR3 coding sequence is TGTGCCAGCAGCGTACCGGGGGACTCTGGGGCCAACGTCCTGACTTTC.

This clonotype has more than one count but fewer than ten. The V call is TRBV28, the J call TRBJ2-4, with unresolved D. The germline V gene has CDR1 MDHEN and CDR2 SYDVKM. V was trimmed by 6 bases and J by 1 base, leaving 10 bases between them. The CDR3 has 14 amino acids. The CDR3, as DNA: TGTGCCAGCAGCCTATTAAGTGCCAAAAACATTCAGTACTTC. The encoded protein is CASSLLSAKNIQYF.

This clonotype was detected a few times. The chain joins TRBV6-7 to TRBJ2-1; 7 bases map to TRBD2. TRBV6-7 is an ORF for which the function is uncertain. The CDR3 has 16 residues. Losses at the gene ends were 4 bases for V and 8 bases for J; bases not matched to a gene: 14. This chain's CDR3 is CASSSPLRESSDEQFF. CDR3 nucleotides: TGTGCCAGCAGTTCCCCCTTGCGGGAGAGTAGTGATGAGCAGTTCTTC.

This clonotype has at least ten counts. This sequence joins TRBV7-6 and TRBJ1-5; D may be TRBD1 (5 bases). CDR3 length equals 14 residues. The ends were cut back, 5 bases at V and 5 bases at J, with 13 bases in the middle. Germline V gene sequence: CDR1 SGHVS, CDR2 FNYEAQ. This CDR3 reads CASSGDAGYQPQHF. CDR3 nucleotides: TGTGCCAGCAGCGGGGATGCAGGGTATCAGCCCCAGCATTTT.

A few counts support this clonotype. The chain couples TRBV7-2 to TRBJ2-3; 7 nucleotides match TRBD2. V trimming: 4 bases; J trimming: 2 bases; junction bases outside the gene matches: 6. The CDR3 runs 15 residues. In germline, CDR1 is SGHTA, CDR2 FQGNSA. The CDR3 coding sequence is TGTGCCAGCAGCTGGAGCGGGATCTACACAGATACGCAGTATTTT. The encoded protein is CASSWSGIYTDTQYF.